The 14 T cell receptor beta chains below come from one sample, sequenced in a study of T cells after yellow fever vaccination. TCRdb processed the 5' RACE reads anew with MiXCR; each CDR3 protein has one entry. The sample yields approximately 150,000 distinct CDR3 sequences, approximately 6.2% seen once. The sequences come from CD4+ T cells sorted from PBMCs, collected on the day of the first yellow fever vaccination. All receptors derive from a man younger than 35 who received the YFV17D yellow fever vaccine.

Written as DNA, the CDR3 is TGTGCCAGCAGTTACGAGGAAGGCAGGGGAACAGATACGCAGTATTTT. Translating gives CASSYEEGRGTDTQYF. V is TRBV6-2 or TRBV6-3 and J is TRBJ2-3, with D possibly TRBD1 on 6 matching bases. Germline CDR1 reads MNHEY; CDR2 reads SVGEGT. The CDR3 is made up of 16 amino acids. V was trimmed by 2 bases and J by 3 bases, leaving 15 bases between them.

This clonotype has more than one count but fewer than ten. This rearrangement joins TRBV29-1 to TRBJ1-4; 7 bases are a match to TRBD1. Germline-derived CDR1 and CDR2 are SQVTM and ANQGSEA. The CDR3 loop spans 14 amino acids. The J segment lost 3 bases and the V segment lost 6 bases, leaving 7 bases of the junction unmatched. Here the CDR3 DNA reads TGCAGCGTGGCACAGGGGACCCCTAATGAAAAACTGTTTTTT. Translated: CSVAQGTPNEKLFF.

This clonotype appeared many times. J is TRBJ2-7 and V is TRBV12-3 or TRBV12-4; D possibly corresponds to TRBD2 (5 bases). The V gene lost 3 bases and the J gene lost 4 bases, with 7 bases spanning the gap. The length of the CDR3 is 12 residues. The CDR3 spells CASSFPGYEQYF. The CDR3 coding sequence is TGTGCCAGCAGTTTCCCGGGATACGAGCAGTACTTC.

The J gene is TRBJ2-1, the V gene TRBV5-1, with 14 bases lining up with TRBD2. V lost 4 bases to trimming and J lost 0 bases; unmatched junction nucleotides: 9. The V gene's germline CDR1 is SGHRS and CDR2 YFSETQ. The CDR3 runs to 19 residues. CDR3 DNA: TGCGCCAGCAGCCCGGGACTAGCGGGGGCCAAGAGCTCCTACAATGAGCAGTTCTTC. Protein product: CASSPGLAGAKSSYNEQFF.

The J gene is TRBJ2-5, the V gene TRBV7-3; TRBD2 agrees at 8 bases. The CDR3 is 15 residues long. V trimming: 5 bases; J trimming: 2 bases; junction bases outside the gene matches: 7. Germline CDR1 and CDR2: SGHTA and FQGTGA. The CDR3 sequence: CASSRGGVRQETQYF. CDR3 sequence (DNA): TGTGCCAGCAGCCGGGGGGGTGTCAGACAAGAGACCCAGTACTTC.

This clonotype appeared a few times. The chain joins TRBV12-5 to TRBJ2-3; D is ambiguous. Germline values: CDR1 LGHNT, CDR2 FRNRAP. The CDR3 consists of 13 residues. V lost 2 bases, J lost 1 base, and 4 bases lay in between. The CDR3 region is CASGLYGTDTQYF. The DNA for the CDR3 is TGTGCTAGTGGTTTGTACGGCACAGATACGCAGTATTTT. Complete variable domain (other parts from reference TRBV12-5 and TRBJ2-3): DARVTQTPRHKVTEMGQEVTMRCQPILGHNTVFWYRQTMMQGLELLAYFRNRAPLDDSGMPKDRFSAEMPDATLATLKIQPSEPRDSAVYFCASGLYGTDTQYFGPGTRLTVL.

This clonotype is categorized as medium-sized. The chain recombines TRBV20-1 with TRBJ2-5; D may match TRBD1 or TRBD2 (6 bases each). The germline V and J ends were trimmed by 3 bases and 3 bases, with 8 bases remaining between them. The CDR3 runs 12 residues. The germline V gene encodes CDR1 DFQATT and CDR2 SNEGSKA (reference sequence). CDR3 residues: CSARGGEETQYF. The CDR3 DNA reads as TGCAGTGCTAGGGGGGGCGAAGAGACCCAGTACTTC.

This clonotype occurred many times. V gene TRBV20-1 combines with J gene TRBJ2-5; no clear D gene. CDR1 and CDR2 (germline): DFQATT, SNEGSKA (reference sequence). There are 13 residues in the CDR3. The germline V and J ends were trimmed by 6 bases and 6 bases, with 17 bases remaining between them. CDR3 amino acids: CSAEDEQLKTQYF. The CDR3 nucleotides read TGCAGTGCCGAGGACGAGCAGCTTAAGACCCAGTACTTC.

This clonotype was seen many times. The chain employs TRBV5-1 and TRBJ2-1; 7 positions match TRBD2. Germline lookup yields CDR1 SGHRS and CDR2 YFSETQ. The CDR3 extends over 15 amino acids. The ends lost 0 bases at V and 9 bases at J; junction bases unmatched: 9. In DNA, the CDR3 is TGCGCCAGCAGCTTGGCCGTTTCGGGGGGAGGTGAGCAGTTCTTC. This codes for CASSLAVSGGGEQFF.

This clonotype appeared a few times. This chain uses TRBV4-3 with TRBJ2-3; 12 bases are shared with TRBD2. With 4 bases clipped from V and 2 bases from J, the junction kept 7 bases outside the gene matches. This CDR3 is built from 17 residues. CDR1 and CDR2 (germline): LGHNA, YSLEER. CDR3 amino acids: CASSRRTSGETTDTQYF. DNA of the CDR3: TGCGCCAGCAGCCGCAGGACTAGCGGGGAGACCACAGATACGCAGTATTTT.

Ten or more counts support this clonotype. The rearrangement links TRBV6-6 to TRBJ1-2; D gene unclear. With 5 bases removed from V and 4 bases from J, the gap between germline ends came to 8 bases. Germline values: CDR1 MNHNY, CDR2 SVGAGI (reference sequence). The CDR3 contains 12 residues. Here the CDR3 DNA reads TGTGCCAGCAGTCCGGCGGGCTATGGCTACACCTTC. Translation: CASSPAGYGYTF.

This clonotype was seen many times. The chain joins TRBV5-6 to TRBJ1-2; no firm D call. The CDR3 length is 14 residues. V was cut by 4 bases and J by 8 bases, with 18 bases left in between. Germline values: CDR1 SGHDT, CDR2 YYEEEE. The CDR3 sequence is CASSPGFANRGYTF. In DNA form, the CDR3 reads TGTGCCAGCAGCCCGGGCTTCGCAAATAGGGGCTACACCTTC.

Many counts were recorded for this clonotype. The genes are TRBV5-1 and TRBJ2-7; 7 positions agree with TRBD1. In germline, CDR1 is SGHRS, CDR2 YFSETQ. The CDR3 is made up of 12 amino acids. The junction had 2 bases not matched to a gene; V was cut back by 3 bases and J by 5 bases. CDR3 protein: CASSSQGDEQYF. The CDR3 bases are TGCGCCAGCAGCTCGCAGGGGGACGAGCAGTACTTC.

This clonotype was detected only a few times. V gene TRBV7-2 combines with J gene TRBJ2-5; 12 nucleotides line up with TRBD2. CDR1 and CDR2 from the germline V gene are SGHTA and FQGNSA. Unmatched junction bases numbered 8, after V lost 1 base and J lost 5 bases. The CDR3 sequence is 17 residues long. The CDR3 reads CASSLGASGGAGETQYF. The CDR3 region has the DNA TGTGCCAGCAGCTTAGGGGCTAGCGGGGGGGCCGGGGAGACCCAGTACTTC.